The 11 T cell receptor beta chains presented below share a single source sample, sequenced in a study of OX40 agonist ivuxolimab in advanced cancers. The table came from immunoSEQ multiplex PCR; TCRdb's copy has only in-frame clones and leaves some out. The sample lists more than 65,000 clones, around 84% seen once, with 0.83% in the top ten. The starting material was CD4+ or CD8+ T cells sorted from blood, obtained in a trial of the OX40 agonist ivuxolimab. The origin of the receptors is an adult with an advanced solid tumor such as melanoma, head and neck, liver or kidney cancer.

The CDR3 reads CASSLGRGQSNEKLFF. DNA of the CDR3: TGTGCCAGCAGCTTAGGGCGAGGACAGAGTAATGAAAAACTGTTTTTT. The rearrangement uses TRBV7-8 and TRBJ1-4; D is possibly TRBD1 (6 bases). Between the trimmed V and J ends, which lost 1 base and 4 bases, there was a span of 13 bases. In germline, CDR1 is SGHVS, CDR2 FQNEAQ. The CDR3 covers 16 residues.

The CDR3 loop reads CASRRGDNEQFF. Here the CDR3 DNA reads TGTGCCAGCAGGAGAGGGGACAATGAGCAGTTCTTC. The chain has TRBV6-1 and TRBJ2-1; D might be TRBD1 or TRBD2, each matching 5 bases. V gave up 6 bases and J gave up 5 bases, with 8 bases separating them. From germline, CDR1 is MNHNS and CDR2 SASEGT. The CDR3 spans 12 residues.

This chain joins TRBV6-6 and TRBJ2-5; a possible D gene is TRBD2 (5 bases). Germline V gene lookup returns CDR1 MNHNY and CDR2 SVGAGI (reference sequence). V lost 5 bases, J lost 5 bases, and 9 bases lay in between. The CDR3 sequence is 12 residues long. CDR3 sequence reads: CASSEGRETQYF. In DNA, the CDR3 is TGTGCCAGCAGTGAGGGCCGGGAGACCCAGTACTTC.

The chain is built from TRBV6-1 and TRBJ1-5; 8 nucleotides agree with TRBD1. CDR1 is MNHNS, CDR2 SASEGT, per germline. The ends lost 4 bases at V and 6 bases at J; junction bases unmatched: 11. This CDR3 is built from 16 residues. This CDR3 is CASSGELRGLVQPQHF. The CDR3 bases are TGTGCCAGCAGTGGTGAGCTCAGGGGGCTCGTTCAGCCCCAGCATTTT.

The chain links TRBV19 to TRBJ1-1; tentatively, D is TRBD1 (5 bases). V lost 3 bases and J lost 6, with 14 bases in between. CDR1 and CDR2 from the germline V gene are LNHDA and SQIVND (reference sequence). CDR3 size: 14 residues. CDR3 DNA: TGTGCCAGTAGTATCGCGGGGCGGGACGCTGAAGCTTTCTTT. This translates into CASSIAGRDAEAFF.

The chain employs TRBV5-4 and TRBJ1-5; D gene unclear. CDR3 length: 14 residues. Deletions cut 1 base from V and 3 bases from J, with 8 bases between. Germline CDR1 reads SGHNT; CDR2 reads YYREEE (reference sequence). The CDR3 DNA is TGTGCCAGCAGCTTGAGAGGGAACAATCAGCCCCAGCATTTT. It is translated as CASSLRGNNQPQHF.

The chain uses TRBV6-4 and TRBJ1-1; D perhaps matches TRBD1 (5 bases). Germline assignment: CDR1 MRHNA and CDR2 SNTAGT. The CDR3 is 14 amino acids. Trimming pared 6 bases from V and 4 bases from J, leaving 15 bases between. DNA for the CDR3: TGTGCCAGCAGCCCCCAGGGTGCGGGCACTGAAGCTTTCTTT. This translates into CASSPQGAGTEAFF.

This chain uses TRBV19 with TRBJ2-2, with D unclear. This CDR3 is 16 amino acids long. Trimming cost V 6 bases and J 2 bases, with 16 bases left between them. Germline CDR1 LNHDA, CDR2 SQIVND (reference sequence). Here the CDR3 DNA reads TGTGCCAGTAGCCCCCTAAACCAGGTTAACACCGGGGAGCTGTTTTTT. It specifies CASSPLNQVNTGELFF. Full variable domain (rest looked up from reference TRBV19 and TRBJ2-2): DGGITQSPKYLFRKEGQNVTLSCEQNLNHDAMYWYRQDPGQGLRLIYYSQIVNDFQKGDIAEGYSVSREKKESFPLTVTSAQKNPTAFYLCASSPLNQVNTGELFFGEGSRLTVL.

This chain links TRBV5-8 with TRBJ2-1, with D perhaps TRBD2 (6 bases). Trimming cost V 3 bases and J 8 bases, with 18 bases left between them. Germline V CDR1 and CDR2: SGHTS, YDEGEE. The CDR3 totals 15 residues. The chain's CDR3 is CASSSWMRGTYEQFF. As DNA, the CDR3 is TGTGCCAGCAGCTCTTGGATGCGGGGAACCTATGAGCAGTTCTTC.

The chain joins TRBV2 to TRBJ2-1; D ambiguous. CDR3 size: 11 residues. The germline V gene encodes CDR1 SNHLY and CDR2 FYNNEI. V was trimmed by 6 bases and J by 9 bases, leaving 9 bases between them. CDR3 coding DNA: TGTGCCAGCAGCGCGGAACTTGAGCAGTTCTTC. Translating gives CASSAELEQFF.

V usage is TRBV7-9 and J usage is TRBJ2-7; the match to TRBD1 covers 12 bases. The germline CDR1 and CDR2 sequences are SEHNR and FQNEAQ (reference sequence). After removal of 5 bases from V and 6 bases from J, the junction contained 5 bases not matched to a gene. CDR3 length equals 14 residues. CDR3 coding DNA: TGTGCCAGCAGCGGCGGGACAGGGGGCCGCGAGCAGTACTTC. Protein sequence: CASSGGTGGREQYF.